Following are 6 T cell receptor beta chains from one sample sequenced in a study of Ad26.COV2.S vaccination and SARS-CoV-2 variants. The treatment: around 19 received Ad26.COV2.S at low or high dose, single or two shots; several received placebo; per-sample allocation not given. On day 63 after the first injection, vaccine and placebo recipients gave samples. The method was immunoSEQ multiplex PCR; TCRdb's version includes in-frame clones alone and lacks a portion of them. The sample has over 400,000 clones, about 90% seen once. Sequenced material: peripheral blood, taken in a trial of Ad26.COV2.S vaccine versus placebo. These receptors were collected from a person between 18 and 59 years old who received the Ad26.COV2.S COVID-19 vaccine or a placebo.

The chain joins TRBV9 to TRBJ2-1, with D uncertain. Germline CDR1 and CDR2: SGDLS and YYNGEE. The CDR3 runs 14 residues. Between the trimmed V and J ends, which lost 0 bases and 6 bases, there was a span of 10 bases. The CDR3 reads CASSVATGFNEQFF. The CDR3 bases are TGTGCCAGCAGCGTAGCTACTGGTTTCAATGAGCAGTTCTTC.

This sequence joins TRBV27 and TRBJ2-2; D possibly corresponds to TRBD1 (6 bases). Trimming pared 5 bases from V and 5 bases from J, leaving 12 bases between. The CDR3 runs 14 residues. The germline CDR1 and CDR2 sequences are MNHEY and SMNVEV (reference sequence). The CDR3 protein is CASSPYRATGELFF. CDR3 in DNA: TGTGCCAGCAGTCCATACAGGGCTACCGGGGAGCTGTTTTTT.

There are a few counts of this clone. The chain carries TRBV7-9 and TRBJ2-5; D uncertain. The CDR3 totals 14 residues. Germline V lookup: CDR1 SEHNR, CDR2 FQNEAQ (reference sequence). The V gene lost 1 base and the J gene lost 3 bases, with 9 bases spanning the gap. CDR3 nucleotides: TGTGCCAGCAGCTTAGGACCTAGGGAAGAGACCCAGTACTTC. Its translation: CASSLGPREETQYF. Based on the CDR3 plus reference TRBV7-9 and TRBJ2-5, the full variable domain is DTGVSQNPRHKITKRGQNVTFRCDPISEHNRLYWYRQTLGQGPEFLTYFQNEAQLEKSRLLSDRFSAERPKGSFSTLEIQRTEQGDSAMYLCASSLGPREETQYFGPGTRLLVL.

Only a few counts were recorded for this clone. This CDR3 is CASSFAGTPSSYNSPLHF. The CDR3 DNA reads as TGTGCCAGCAGCTTCGCTGGGACGCCGAGTTCCTATAATTCACCCCTCCACTTT. The chain couples TRBV5-4 to TRBJ1-6; tentative D call: TRBD1 (5 bases). CDR1 is SGHNT and CDR2 is YYREEE in the germline V gene (reference sequence). The germline V and J ends were trimmed by 2 bases and 1 base, with 16 bases remaining between them. The CDR3 has 18 residues.

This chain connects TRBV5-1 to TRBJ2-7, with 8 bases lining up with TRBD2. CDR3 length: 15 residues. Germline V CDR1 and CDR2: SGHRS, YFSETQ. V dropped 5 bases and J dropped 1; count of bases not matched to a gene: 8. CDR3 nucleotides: TGCGCCAGCAGTTTGAGCGGGAGCCAGTCCTACGAGCAGTACTTC. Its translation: CASSLSGSQSYEQYF.

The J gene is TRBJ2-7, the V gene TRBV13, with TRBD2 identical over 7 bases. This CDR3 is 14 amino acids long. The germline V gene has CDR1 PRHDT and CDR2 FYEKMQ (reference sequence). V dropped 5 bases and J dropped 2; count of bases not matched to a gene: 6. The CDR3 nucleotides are TGTGCCAGCAGCAAACTAGCGATTCCCTACGAGCAGTACTTC. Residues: CASSKLAIPYEQYF.